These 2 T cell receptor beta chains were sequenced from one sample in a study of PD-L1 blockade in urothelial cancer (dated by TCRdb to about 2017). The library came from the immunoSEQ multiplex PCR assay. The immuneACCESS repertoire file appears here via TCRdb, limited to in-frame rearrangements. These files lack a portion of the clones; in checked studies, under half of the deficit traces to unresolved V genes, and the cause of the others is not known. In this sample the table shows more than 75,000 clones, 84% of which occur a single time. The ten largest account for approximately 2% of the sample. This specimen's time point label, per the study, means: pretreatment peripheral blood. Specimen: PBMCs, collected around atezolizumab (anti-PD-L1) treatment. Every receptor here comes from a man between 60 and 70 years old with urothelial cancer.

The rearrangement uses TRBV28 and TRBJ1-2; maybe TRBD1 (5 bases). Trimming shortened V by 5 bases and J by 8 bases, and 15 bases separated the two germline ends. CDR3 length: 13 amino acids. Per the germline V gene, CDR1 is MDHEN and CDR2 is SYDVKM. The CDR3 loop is CASSPGGLGGYTF. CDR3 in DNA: TGTGCCAGCAGTCCCGGGGGGTTAGGGGGCTACACCTTC.

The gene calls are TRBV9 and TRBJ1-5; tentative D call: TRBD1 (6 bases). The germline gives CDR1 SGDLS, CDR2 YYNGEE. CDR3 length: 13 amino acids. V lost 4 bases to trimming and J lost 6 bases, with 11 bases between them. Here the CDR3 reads CASSQAGAQPQHF. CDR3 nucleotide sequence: TGTGCCAGCAGCCAGGCGGGGGCTCAGCCCCAGCATTTT.